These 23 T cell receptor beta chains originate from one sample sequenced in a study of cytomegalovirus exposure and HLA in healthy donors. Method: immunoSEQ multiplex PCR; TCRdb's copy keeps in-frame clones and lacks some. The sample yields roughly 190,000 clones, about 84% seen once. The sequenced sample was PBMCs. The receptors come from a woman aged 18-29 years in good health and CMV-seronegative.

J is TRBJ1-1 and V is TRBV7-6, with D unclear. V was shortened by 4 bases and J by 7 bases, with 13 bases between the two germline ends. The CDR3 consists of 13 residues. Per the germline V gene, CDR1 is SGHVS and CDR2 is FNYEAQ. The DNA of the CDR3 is TGTGCCAGCAGCTCCTATTACGAGGTTGAAGCTTTCTTT. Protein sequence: CASSSYYEVEAFF.

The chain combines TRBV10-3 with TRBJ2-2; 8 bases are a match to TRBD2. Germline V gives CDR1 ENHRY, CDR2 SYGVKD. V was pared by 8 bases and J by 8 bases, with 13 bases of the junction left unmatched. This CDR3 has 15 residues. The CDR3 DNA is TGTGCCATCGCGTCGGGGCTAGCGGGCCCTGGGGAGCTGTTTTTT. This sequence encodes CAIASGLAGPGELFF.

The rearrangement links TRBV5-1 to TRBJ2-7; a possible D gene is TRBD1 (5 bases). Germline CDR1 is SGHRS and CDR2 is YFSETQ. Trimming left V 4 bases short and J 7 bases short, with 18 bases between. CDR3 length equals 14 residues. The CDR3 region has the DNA TGCGCCAGCAGCAACGCCCCAGACAGTGGGGAGCAGTACTTC. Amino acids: CASSNAPDSGEQYF. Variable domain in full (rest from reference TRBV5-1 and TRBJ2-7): KAGVTQTPRYLIKTRGQQVTLSCSPISGHRSVSWYQQTPGQGLQFLFEYFSETQRNKGNFPGRFSGRQFSNSRSEMNVSTLELGDSALYLCASSNAPDSGEQYFGPGTRLTVT.

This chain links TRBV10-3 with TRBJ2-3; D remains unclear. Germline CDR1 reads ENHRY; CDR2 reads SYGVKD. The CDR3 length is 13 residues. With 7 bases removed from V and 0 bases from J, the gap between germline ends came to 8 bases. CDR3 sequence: CAINQRSTDTQYF. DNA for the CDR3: TGTGCCATCAATCAGCGTAGCACAGATACGCAGTATTTT.

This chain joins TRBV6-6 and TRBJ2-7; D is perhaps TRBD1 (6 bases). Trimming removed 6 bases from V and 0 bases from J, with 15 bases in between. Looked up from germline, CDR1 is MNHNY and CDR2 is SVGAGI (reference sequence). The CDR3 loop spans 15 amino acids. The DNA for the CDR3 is TGTGCCAGCAGACCGGCAGGGGCAAGCTCCTACGAGCAGTACTTC. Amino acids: CASRPAGASSYEQYF.

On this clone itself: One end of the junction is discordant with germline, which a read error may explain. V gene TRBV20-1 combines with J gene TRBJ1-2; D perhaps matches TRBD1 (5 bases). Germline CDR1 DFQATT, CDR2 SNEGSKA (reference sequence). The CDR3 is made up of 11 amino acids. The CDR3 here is CRAKKGSGYTF. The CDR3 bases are TGCAGGGCTAAGAAGGGGTCTGGCTACACCTTC.

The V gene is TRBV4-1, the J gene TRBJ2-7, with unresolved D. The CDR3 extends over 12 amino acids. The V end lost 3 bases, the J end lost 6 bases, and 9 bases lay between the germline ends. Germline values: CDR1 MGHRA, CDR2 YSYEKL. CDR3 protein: CASSQSEREQYF. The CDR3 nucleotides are TGCGCCAGCAGCCAGAGCGAACGCGAGCAGTACTTC.

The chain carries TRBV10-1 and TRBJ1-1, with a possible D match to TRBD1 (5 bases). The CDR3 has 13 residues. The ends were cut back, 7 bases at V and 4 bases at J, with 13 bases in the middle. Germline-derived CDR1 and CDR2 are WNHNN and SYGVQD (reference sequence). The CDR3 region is CASTARGSTEAFF. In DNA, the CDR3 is TGCGCCAGCACCGCCCGGGGGTCCACTGAAGCTTTCTTT.

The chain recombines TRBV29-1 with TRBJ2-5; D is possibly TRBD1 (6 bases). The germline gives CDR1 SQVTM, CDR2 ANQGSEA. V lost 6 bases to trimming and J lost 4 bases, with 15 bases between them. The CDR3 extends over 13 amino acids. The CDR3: CSVQTGTRETQYF. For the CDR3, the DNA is TGCAGCGTGCAAACAGGGACACGAGAGACCCAGTACTTC.

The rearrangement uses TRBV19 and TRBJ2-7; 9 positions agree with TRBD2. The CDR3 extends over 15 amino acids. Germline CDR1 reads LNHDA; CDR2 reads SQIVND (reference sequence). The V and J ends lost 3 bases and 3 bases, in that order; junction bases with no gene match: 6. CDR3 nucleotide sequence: TGTGCCAGTAGTATTACCGGGACTAGCTTCTACGAGCAGTACTTC. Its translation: CASSITGTSFYEQYF.

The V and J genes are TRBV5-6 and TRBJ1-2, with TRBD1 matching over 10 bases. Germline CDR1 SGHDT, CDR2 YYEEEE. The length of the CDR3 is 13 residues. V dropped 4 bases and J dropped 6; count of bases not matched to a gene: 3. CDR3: CASSTGTGDGYTF. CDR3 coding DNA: TGTGCCAGCAGCACCGGGACAGGGGATGGCTACACCTTC.

CDR3 DNA: TGCGCCAGCAGCTTGCGACTGACTAGCGGGGCCCTAAAAGAGACCCAGTACTTC. It codes for CASSLRLTSGALKETQYF. V and J are TRBV5-1 and TRBJ2-5, with 11 nucleotides matching TRBD2. In germline, CDR1 is SGHRS, CDR2 YFSETQ. V trimming: 1 base; J trimming: 3 bases; junction bases outside the gene matches: 11. The CDR3 is 18 residues long.

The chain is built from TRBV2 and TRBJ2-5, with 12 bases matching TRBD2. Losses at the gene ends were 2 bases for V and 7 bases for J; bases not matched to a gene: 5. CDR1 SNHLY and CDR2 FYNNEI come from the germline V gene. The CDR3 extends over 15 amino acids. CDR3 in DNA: TGTGCCAGCAGTGAAAGACTAGCGGGGGAGGCGACCCAGTACTTC. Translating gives CASSERLAGEATQYF.

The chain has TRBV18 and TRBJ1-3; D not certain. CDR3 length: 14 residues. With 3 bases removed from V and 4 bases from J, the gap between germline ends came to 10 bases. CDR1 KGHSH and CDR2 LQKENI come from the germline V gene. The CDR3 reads CASSPPGFGNTIYF. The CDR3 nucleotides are TGTGCCAGCTCACCCCCAGGTTTCGGAAACACCATATATTTT. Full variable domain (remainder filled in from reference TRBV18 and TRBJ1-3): NAGVMQNPRHLVRRRGQEARLRCSPMKGHSHVYWYRQLPEEGLKFMVYLQKENIIDESGMPKERFSAEFPKEGPSILRIQQVVRGDSAAYFCASSPPGFGNTIYFGEGSWLTVV.

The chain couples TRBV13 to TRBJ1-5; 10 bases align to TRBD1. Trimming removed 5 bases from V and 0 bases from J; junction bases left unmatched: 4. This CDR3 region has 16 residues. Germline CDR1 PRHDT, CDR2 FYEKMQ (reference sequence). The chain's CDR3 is CASSTRDRGSNQPQHF. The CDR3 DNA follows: TGTGCCAGCAGCACCCGGGACAGGGGTAGCAATCAGCCCCAGCATTTT.

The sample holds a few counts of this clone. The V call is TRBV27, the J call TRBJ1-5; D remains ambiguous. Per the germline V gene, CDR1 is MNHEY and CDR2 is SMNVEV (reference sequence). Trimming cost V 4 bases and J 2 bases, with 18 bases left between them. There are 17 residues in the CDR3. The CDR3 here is CASSSIVGVRGNQPQHF. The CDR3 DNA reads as TGTGCCAGCAGTTCAATTGTCGGGGTAAGAGGCAATCAGCCCCAGCATTTT.

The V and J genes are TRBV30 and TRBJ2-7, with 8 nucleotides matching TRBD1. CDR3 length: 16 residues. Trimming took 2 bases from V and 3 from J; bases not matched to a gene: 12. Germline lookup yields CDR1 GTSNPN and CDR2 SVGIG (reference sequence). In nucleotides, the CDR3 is TGTGCCTGGAGTTCCCCGGGCGGACAGGGCGGCTACGAGCAGTACTTC. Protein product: CAWSSPGGQGGYEQYF.

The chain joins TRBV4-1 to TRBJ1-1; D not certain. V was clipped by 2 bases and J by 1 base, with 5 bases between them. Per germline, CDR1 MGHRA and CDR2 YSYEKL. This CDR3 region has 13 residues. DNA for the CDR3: TGCGCCAGCAGCCAAACAGAGAACACTGAAGCTTTCTTT. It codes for CASSQTENTEAFF.

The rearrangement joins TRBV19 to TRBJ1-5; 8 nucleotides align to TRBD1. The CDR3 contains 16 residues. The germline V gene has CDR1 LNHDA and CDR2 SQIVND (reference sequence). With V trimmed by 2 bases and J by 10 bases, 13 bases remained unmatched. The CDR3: CASSIQTGDPASPQHF. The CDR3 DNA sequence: TGTGCCAGTAGTATACAGACAGGGGACCCAGCAAGCCCCCAGCATTTT.

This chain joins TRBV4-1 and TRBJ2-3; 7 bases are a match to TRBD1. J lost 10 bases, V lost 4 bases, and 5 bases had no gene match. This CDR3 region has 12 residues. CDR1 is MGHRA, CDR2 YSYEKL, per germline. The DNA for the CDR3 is TGCGCCAGCAGCCGCACAGGGGCCTCGCAGTATTTT. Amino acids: CASSRTGASQYF.

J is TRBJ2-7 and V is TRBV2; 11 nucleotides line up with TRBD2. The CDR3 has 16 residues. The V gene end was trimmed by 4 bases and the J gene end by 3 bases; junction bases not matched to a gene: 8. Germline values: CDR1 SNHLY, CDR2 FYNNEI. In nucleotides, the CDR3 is TGTGCCAGCAGTGGTAGGGGACTAGCGGCGAGCTACGAGCAGTACTTC. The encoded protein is CASSGRGLAASYEQYF.

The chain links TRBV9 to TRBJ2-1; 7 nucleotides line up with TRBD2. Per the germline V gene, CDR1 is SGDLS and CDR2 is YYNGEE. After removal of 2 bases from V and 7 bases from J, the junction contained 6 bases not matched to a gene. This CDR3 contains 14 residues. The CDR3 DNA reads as TGTGCCAGCAGCGTCACGGGAGGCGGGAATGAGCAGTTCTTC. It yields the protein CASSVTGGGNEQFF.

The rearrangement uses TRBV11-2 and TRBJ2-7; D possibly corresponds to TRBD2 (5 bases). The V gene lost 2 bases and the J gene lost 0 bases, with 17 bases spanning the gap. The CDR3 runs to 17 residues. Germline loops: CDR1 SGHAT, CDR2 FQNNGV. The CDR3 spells CASSLWFLEVSSYEQYF. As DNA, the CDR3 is TGTGCCAGCAGCTTATGGTTTTTGGAGGTCAGCTCCTACGAGCAGTACTTC.